The clone carrying this T cell receptor (beta chain) appeared a few times. Antigen: not known. The sample originates from a study of cytomegalovirus exposure and HLA in healthy donors. Study-wide results and caveats: In a later analysis, HLA-associated beta chains showed higher expansion and lower generation probabilities than comparable chains.

It was with 60 Vbeta and 13 Jbeta primers that the PCR ran. Only in-frame clones appear in the TCRdb table, and some are missing; sequencing was by immunoSEQ multiplex PCR. The repertoire holds over 150,000 clones, around 84% seen once, with approximately 5.6% in the top ten. The CDR3 is 16 amino acids. The germline gives CDR1 SGDLS, CDR2 YYNGEE. The V gene end was trimmed by 4 bases and the J gene end by 1 base; junction bases not matched to a gene: 7. The sample taken for sequencing was PBMCs. The chain carries TRBV9 and TRBJ2-2, with TRBD2 identical over 7 bases. The clonotype comes from a woman in her 40s in good health and CMV-seropositive. The CDR3 nucleotides read TGTGCCAGCAGCCTTGCGCCTAGCGGGAACACCGGGGAGCTGTTTTTT. Protein product: CASSLAPSGNTGELFF.